These 10 T cell receptor beta chains share one sample of origin, sequenced in a study of blood T cell repertoires in COVID-19 (dated by TCRdb to about 2020). Receptors were amplified or captured by the immunoSEQ multiplex PCR assay. In TCRdb, the immuneACCESS table is reduced to in-frame sequences with V and J assigned. These tables do not hold every clone; where another copy was compared, an unresolved V gene accounts for under half, and the others remain unexplained. The sample records about 270,000 clones, around 87% of which are singletons. Around 2.5% of the sample is taken by the ten largest. Sequencing input: peripheral blood. Source of these receptors: a woman in her fifties or sixties with acute or convalescent COVID-19.

The chain joins TRBV5-1 to TRBJ1-1, with D perhaps matching TRBD1 (5 bases). The V gene's germline CDR1 is SGHRS and CDR2 YFSETQ. CDR3 length equals 14 residues. V was shortened by 4 bases and J by 1 base, with 11 bases between the two germline ends. Written as DNA, the CDR3 is TGCGCCAGCAGCCCGCAGGGTGGGAACACTGAAGCTTTCTTT. Translated: CASSPQGGNTEAFF.

This chain links TRBV5-6 with TRBJ1-2; 8 nucleotides agree with TRBD1. The germline V gene encodes CDR1 SGHDT and CDR2 YYEEEE. V dropped 4 bases and J dropped 7; count of bases not matched to a gene: 6. The CDR3 spans 13 residues. CDR3 nucleotide sequence: TGTGCCAGCAGCCGGACAGGGACAGGTGGCTACACCTTC. Encoded protein: CASSRTGTGGYTF. The full variable domain, completed using reference TRBV5-6 and TRBJ1-2, is DAGVTQSPTHLIKTRGQQVTLRCSPKSGHDTVSWYQQALGQGPQFIFQYYEEEERQRGNFPDRFSGHQFPNYSSELNVNALLLGDSALYLCASSRTGTGGYTFGSGTRLTVV.

The chain recombines TRBV29-1 with TRBJ2-7; TRBD2 matches at 11 bases. The CDR3 length is 14 residues. Trimming at V came to 6 bases and at J to 4 bases, leaving 8 bases not matched to a gene. Germline CDR1 reads SQVTM; CDR2 reads ANQGSEA. The CDR3 loop reads CSVTHGTSGYEQYF. In DNA form, the CDR3 reads TGCAGCGTCACGCACGGGACTAGCGGTTACGAGCAGTACTTC.

The chain has TRBV2 and TRBJ2-3; 8 positions agree with TRBD2. In germline, CDR1 is SNHLY, CDR2 FYNNEI. J lost 3 bases, V lost 3 bases, and 5 bases had no gene match. CDR3 length equals 15 residues. CDR3 DNA: TGTGCCAGCAGTGACTCGGGAGGGGAAACAGATACGCAGTATTTT. Amino acid sequence: CASSDSGGETDTQYF.

This sequence joins TRBV27 and TRBJ1-2; TRBD1 might be the D (6 bases). This CDR3 has 18 amino acids. Between the trimmed V and J ends, which lost 3 bases and 5 bases, there was a span of 25 bases. Germline V lookup: CDR1 MNHEY, CDR2 SMNVEV (reference sequence). DNA for the CDR3: TGTGCCAGCAGTTTGGCGAGGGGGGGGTCGGGCGCCATTTATGGCTACACCTTC. Its protein is CASSLARGGSGAIYGYTF.

This chain links TRBV27 with TRBJ2-3, with D perhaps TRBD2 (7 bases). Germline V gene lookup returns CDR1 MNHEY and CDR2 SMNVEV (reference sequence). V gave up 11 bases and J gave up 1 base, with 16 bases separating them. CDR3 length equals 14 residues. CDR3 sequence (DNA): TGTGCCGCAAGGGGGGGCGACCGCACAGATACGCAGTATTTT. It codes for CAARGGDRTDTQYF.

The V and J genes are TRBV10-3 and TRBJ1-1, with TRBD1 matching over 8 bases. Trimming cost V 2 bases and J 4 bases; bases outside gene matches: 6. CDR1 ENHRY and CDR2 SYGVKD come from the germline V gene. This CDR3 is 15 amino acids long. CDR3 region: CAISEPRTGSTEAFF. The CDR3 bases are TGTGCCATCAGTGAGCCCCGGACAGGGTCCACTGAAGCTTTCTTT.

This clone showed up just once. This chain links TRBV11-2 with TRBJ1-6; D unresolved. The germline V gene has CDR1 SGHAT and CDR2 FQNNGV. This CDR3 contains 15 residues. Deletions cut 3 bases from V and 0 bases from J, with 6 bases between. CDR3 region: CASSFVSSYNSPLHF. The DNA for the CDR3 is TGTGCCAGCAGCTTCGTTAGCTCCTATAATTCACCCCTCCACTTT.

V is TRBV3-1 (or the pseudogene TRBV3-2) and J is TRBJ1-5; D gene unclear. The CDR3 runs to 14 residues. CDR1 is LGHDT, CDR2 YNNKEL, per germline (reference sequence). Trimming removed 10 bases from V and 3 bases from J, with 16 bases in between. CDR3 bases: TGTGCCACCAAGTCACCGGCGGACAATCAGCCCCAGCATTTT. Amino acids: CATKSPADNQPQHF.

The rearrangement joins TRBV4-2 to TRBJ2-3; maybe TRBD2 (6 bases). There are 17 residues in the CDR3. From germline, CDR1 is LGHNA and CDR2 YNFKEQ. The V end was cut by 0 bases, the J end by 0 bases, with 13 bases between. CDR3: CASSQETGLASTDTQYF. The CDR3 DNA is TGTGCCAGCAGCCAAGAGACCGGGCTAGCGAGCACAGATACGCAGTATTTT.